One and the same sample provided the 18 T cell receptor beta chains below, sequenced in a study of T-cell reconstitution after alpha-beta-depleted transplantation in children. Preparation of the TCRbeta library was carried out with unique molecular identifiers. TCRdb reanalysed the PCR reads using MiXCR and keeps one entry per CDR3 protein. The sample records 190,000 or so distinct CDR3 sequences, roughly 15% being singletons. The sequencing used PBMCs from the stem cell graft donor, collected from the stem cell graft. The receptors shown here come from a human donor who donated a stem cell graft to a child with acute lymphoblastic leukemia.

The table lists this clonotype with many counts. This sequence joins TRBV12-3 or TRBV12-4 and TRBJ2-3, with 8 bases that match TRBD1. With 6 bases clipped from V and 3 bases from J, the junction kept 5 bases outside the gene matches. The CDR3 totals 14 residues. This CDR3 reads CASRDRARTDTQYF. CDR3 in DNA: TGTGCCAGCAGGGACAGGGCCCGTACAGATACGCAGTATTTT.

This clonotype was seen repeatedly, ten times or more. The J gene is TRBJ2-5, the V gene TRBV6-5; D is unresolved. CDR3 length equals 13 residues. The germline gives CDR1 MNHEY, CDR2 SVGAGI. Trimming removed 6 bases from V and 7 bases from J, with 15 bases in between. The CDR3 loop reads CASSYNPDGTQYF. DNA of the CDR3: TGTGCCAGCAGCTATAATCCTGATGGGACCCAGTACTTC.

Ten or more counts support this clonotype. For the CDR3, the DNA is TGTGCCAGCAGCCCCAGGACTAGCGGGGGCCAAGAGACCCAGTACTTC. Its protein product is CASSPRTSGGQETQYF. The chain joins TRBV7-9 to TRBJ2-5; TRBD2 agrees at 13 bases. The ends lost 5 bases at V and 1 base at J; junction bases unmatched: 4. The CDR3 is 16 residues long. Per germline, CDR1 SEHNR and CDR2 FQNEAQ (reference sequence).

The chain carries TRBV2 and TRBJ2-5; a possible D gene is TRBD2 (6 bases). This CDR3 comprises 13 residues. Germline loops: CDR1 SNHLY, CDR2 FYNNEI. Trimming shortened V by 6 bases and J by 4 bases, and 12 bases separated the two germline ends. CDR3 DNA sequence: TGTGCCAGCAGCGTCTCCGGGGGAGAGACCCAGTACTTC. Protein sequence: CASSVSGGETQYF.

This clonotype was counted at least ten times. The chain recombines TRBV12-3 or TRBV12-4 with TRBJ2-1; tentatively, D is TRBD1 or TRBD2 (5 bases each). The CDR3 is 15 amino acids. With 0 bases removed from V and 8 bases from J, the gap between germline ends came to 14 bases. CDR3 in DNA: TGTGCCAGCAGTTTAGCGCTTGGGGGTCCCCATGAGCAGTTCTTC. Translation gives CASSLALGGPHEQFF.

This clonotype was observed at least ten times. The rearrangement links TRBV20-1 to TRBJ2-7, with 10 bases matching TRBD1. Germline-derived CDR1 and CDR2 are DFQATT and SNEGSKA (reference sequence). The CDR3 loop spans 14 amino acids. V lost 1 base, J lost 5 bases, and 5 bases stayed unmatched. This CDR3 is CSARVRDRGHEQYF. The CDR3 coding sequence is TGCAGTGCTAGAGTCCGGGACAGGGGCCACGAGCAGTACTTC.

This clonotype was counted at least ten times. The chain carries TRBV5-5 and TRBJ2-3; D ambiguous. V lost 4 bases to trimming and J lost 1 base, with 13 bases between them. Germline CDR1 SGHKS, CDR2 YYEKEE (reference sequence). CDR3 size: 15 residues. This CDR3 reads CASSPRGGGTDTQYF. The CDR3 DNA sequence: TGTGCCAGCAGCCCACGAGGCGGCGGCACAGATACGCAGTATTTT.

This clonotype was detected ten times or more. The gene calls are TRBV12-3 or TRBV12-4 and TRBJ2-6; the match to TRBD1 covers 10 bases. The CDR3 length is 18 residues. Germline trimming cut 3 bases from V and 0 bases from J; bases unmatched to any gene: 5. The CDR3 reads CASSFVRTGGSGANVLTF. The CDR3 nucleotides read TGTGCCAGCAGTTTTGTACGGACAGGGGGCTCTGGGGCCAACGTCCTGACTTTC.

A remark on this clonotype: The junction does not match germline at one end; this may be a read error. This chain links TRBV9 with TRBJ2-1, with TRBD2 matching 10 bases. CDR3 length equals 15 residues. Germline-derived CDR1 and CDR2 are SGDLS and YYNGEE. CDR3 in DNA: TGTGCCAGCAGCTCTAGCGGGAGCCCCTACAATAAGCAGTTCTTC. Amino acid sequence: CASSSSGSPYNKQFF.

This clonotype was recorded at least ten times. The V call is TRBV11-2, the J call TRBJ2-1, with D perhaps matching TRBD1 (5 bases). Germline CDR1 and CDR2: SGHAT and FQNNGV. This CDR3 contains 16 residues. Trimming stripped 8 bases from V and 0 bases from J, with 17 bases between. The CDR3 spells CASRNKKGVSYNEQFF. CDR3 coding DNA: TGTGCCAGCCGAAACAAAAAAGGGGTCTCCTACAATGAGCAGTTCTTC. Full variable domain (remainder filled in from reference TRBV11-2 and TRBJ2-1): EAGVAQSPRYKIIEKRQSVAFWCNPISGHATLYWYQQILGQGPKLLIQFQNNGVVDDSQLPKDRFSAERLKGVDSTLKIQPAKLEDSAVYLCASRNKKGVSYNEQFFGPGTRLTVL.

This chain connects TRBV20-1 to TRBJ2-7; D gene uncertain. CDR1 is DFQATT, CDR2 SNEGSKA, per germline (reference sequence). The CDR3 runs to 15 residues. Trimming took 5 bases from V and 2 from J, leaving 19 bases between them. The CDR3 DNA reads TGCAGTGCTTCGCTGCCCCCCCCTCAGCCCTACGAGCAGTACTTC. Residues: CSASLPPPQPYEQYF.

This clonotype came up many times. The chain combines TRBV10-3 with TRBJ2-7; 10 nucleotides align to TRBD1. The CDR3 is made up of 14 amino acids. The V and J ends lost 4 bases and 4 bases, in that order; junction bases with no gene match: 4. CDR1 ENHRY and CDR2 SYGVKD come from the germline V gene. The CDR3 loop reads CAISGTGGLYEQYF. CDR3 coding DNA: TGTGCCATCAGTGGGACAGGGGGGCTGTACGAGCAGTACTTC.

This rearrangement joins TRBV20-1 to TRBJ2-2; a weak D match, TRBD2 (5 bases). The CDR3 is made up of 15 amino acids. V lost 2 bases and J lost 3, with 13 bases in between. Germline assignment: CDR1 DFQATT and CDR2 SNEGSKA (reference sequence). The CDR3 bases are TGCAGTGCTAGAAACAGCGGAGGAGACACCGGGGAGCTGTTTTTT. This codes for CSARNSGGDTGELFF.

Concerning this clonotype: This could be a read error, since a much larger clone is one nucleotide away. V gene TRBV20-1 combines with J gene TRBJ2-5; D is unresolved. The CDR3 sequence is 14 residues long. V dropped 8 bases and J dropped 2 bases, with 18 bases sitting between them. CDR1 is DFQATT and CDR2 is SNEGSKA in the germline V gene (reference sequence). For the CDR3, the DNA is TGCAGTACCCGGCCTTCTAAGAAACAAGAGACCCAGTACTTC. This encodes CSTRPSKKQETQYF.

This clonotype was seen at least ten times. The chain links TRBV20-1 to TRBJ1-1; 8 nucleotides align to TRBD1. The CDR3 spans 16 residues. The V gene's germline CDR1 is DFQATT and CDR2 SNEGSKA (reference sequence). V lost 1 base to trimming and J lost 5 bases; unmatched junction nucleotides: 12. The CDR3 DNA reads TGCAGTGCTAGAGCACTGTCAGGGGGCGGGAGGACTGAAGCTTTCTTT. It is translated as CSARALSGGGRTEAFF.

This clonotype appeared many times. The chain carries TRBV20-1 and TRBJ1-1, with D tentatively TRBD1 (6 bases). CDR1 and CDR2 from the germline V gene are DFQATT and SNEGSKA (reference sequence). The CDR3 runs 15 residues. V lost 5 bases, J lost 5 bases, and 21 bases lay in between. The CDR3: CSAQRQESYKTEAFF. CDR3 nucleotides: TGCAGTGCTCAAAGACAGGAAAGTTATAAGACTGAAGCTTTCTTT.

This clonotype was seen many times. J is TRBJ2-3 and V is TRBV10-3; 8 bases agree with TRBD1. Germline V gene data show CDR1 as ENHRY and CDR2 as SYGVKD. This CDR3 is built from 17 residues. Trimming removed 4 bases from V and 0 bases from J; junction bases left unmatched: 9. DNA for the CDR3: TGTGCCATCAGTGGTTGGACAGGGAGGCCTAGCACAGATACGCAGTATTTT. Its translation: CAISGWTGRPSTDTQYF.

This clonotype has at least ten counts. The genes are TRBV11-1 and TRBJ2-3, with TRBD2 matching 7 bases. The V gene's germline CDR1 is SGHAT and CDR2 FQDESV (reference sequence). The junction had 18 bases not matched to a gene; V was cut back by 1 base and J by 8 bases. The CDR3 is made up of 18 amino acids. The CDR3 is CASSLGSLRGRWMSTQYF. CDR3 in DNA: TGTGCCAGCAGCTTAGGGTCCCTGCGGGGGAGATGGATGAGTACGCAGTATTTT.